Below, 17 T cell receptor beta chains from the same sample are listed, as sequenced in a study of post-analysis software for immune sequencing data. TCR beta libraries were prepared from cDNA with unique molecular identifiers. MiXCR, run by TCRdb on the PCR reads, gives a single entry per CDR3 protein. This table holds around 400,000 distinct CDR3 sequences, 30% to 40% found once. Study findings and constraints: About 5 TRBV segments (TRBV5-6, TRBV5-1 and TRBV20-1 among them) occurred more frequently in patients than in controls.

No antigens are known for them. The sequenced sample was blood. These receptors all come from a girl aged 2 to 10 with multiple sclerosis.

This clonotype was seen more than once but under ten times. The rearrangement links TRBV20-1 to TRBJ2-7; D is undetermined. The J call may be in error: the DNA end matches TRBJ2-5 better. The CDR3 is 10 amino acids. Germline assignment: CDR1 DFQATT and CDR2 SNEGSKA (reference sequence). The CDR3 region is CSARAGTQYF. CDR3 sequence (DNA): TGCAGTGCTAGAGCAGGGACCCAGTACTTC.

The genes are TRBV4-2 and TRBJ1-2, with D maybe TRBD1 (5 bases). Deletions cut 3 bases from V and 6 bases from J, with 23 bases between. CDR3 length: 17 residues. CDR1 is LGHNA and CDR2 is YNFKEQ in the germline V gene. CDR3 sequence reads: CASSQRSGHLEPDGYTF. The DNA of the CDR3 is TGTGCCAGCAGCCAGAGATCCGGACACCTCGAGCCGGATGGCTACACCTTC.

This clonotype has just a few counts. The V call is TRBV20-1, the J call TRBJ1-5; TRBD1 agrees at 8 bases. The CDR3 covers 16 residues. Germline CDR1 DFQATT, CDR2 SNEGSKA (reference sequence). Trimming cost V 6 bases and J 2 bases; bases outside gene matches: 12. CDR3 in DNA: TGCAGTGCGCCCTGGAAGGCGGGACAGGGCAATCAGCCCCAGCATTTT. Its translation: CSAPWKAGQGNQPQHF.

This clonotype showed up just a few times. The chain recombines TRBV7-9 with TRBJ1-2; D is perhaps TRBD1 (6 bases). V was shortened by 5 bases and J by 6 bases, with 13 bases between the two germline ends. The CDR3 consists of 13 residues. Germline assignment: CDR1 SEHNR and CDR2 FQNEAQ (reference sequence). In DNA form, the CDR3 reads TGTGCCAGCAGCCAATCAGGGGCAAATGGCTACACCTTC. Encoded protein: CASSQSGANGYTF.

The chain combines TRBV7-9 with TRBJ2-5; 14 bases align to TRBD2. Per germline, CDR1 SEHNR and CDR2 FQNEAQ (reference sequence). This CDR3 is 18 amino acids long. The V segment lost 5 bases and the J segment 5 bases; nucleotides outside the gene matches: 13. The CDR3 coding sequence is TGTGCCAGCAGCACCGGGACTAGCGGGAGTGGTGGCAGGGAGACCCAGTACTTC. This translates into CASSTGTSGSGGRETQYF.

Of note for this clonotype: The junction and the germline gene differ at one end; a read error may be behind it. The chain joins TRBV24-1 to TRBJ2-5; D perhaps matches TRBD2 (6 bases). The CDR3 sequence is 17 residues long. The V gene's germline CDR1 is KGHDR and CDR2 SFDVKD. The CDR3 loop is CAASDRNNIRGQETQYF. The CDR3 DNA follows: TGTGCCGCCAGTGACCGTAACAACATACGGGGGCAAGAGACCCAGTACTTC.

The sample holds a few counts of this clonotype. The chain is built from TRBV12-3 or TRBV12-4 and TRBJ1-2, with D possibly being TRBD1 (5 bases). This CDR3 has 15 amino acids. Trimming took 7 bases from V and 4 from J, leaving 19 bases between them. The CDR3 loop is CASTEGHATAYGYTF. In DNA form, the CDR3 reads TGTGCCAGCACCGAAGGACATGCTACGGCCTATGGCTACACCTTC.

The table lists this clonotype with a few counts. This sequence joins TRBV12-3 or TRBV12-4 and TRBJ2-3; 7 nucleotides align to TRBD2. With 6 bases clipped from V and 4 bases from J, the junction kept 13 bases outside the gene matches. This CDR3 has 16 amino acids. CDR3 in DNA: TGTGCCAGCAGCCATAGGACTAGTCCGACTCCAGATACGCAGTATTTT. This sequence encodes CASSHRTSPTPDTQYF.

This clonotype was observed a few times. The genes are TRBV24-1 and TRBJ2-1; D may be TRBD2 (6 bases). V lost 4 bases and J 1 base, leaving 13 bases between the germline ends. The CDR3 runs to 16 residues. Germline V lookup: CDR1 KGHDR, CDR2 SFDVKD. The chain's CDR3 is CATSEDAGGSYNEQFF. The CDR3, as DNA: TGTGCCACCAGTGAGGATGCAGGAGGGTCCTACAATGAGCAGTTCTTC.

This clonotype was picked up a small number of times. This sequence joins TRBV6-2 or TRBV6-3 and TRBJ2-1; TRBD2 matches at 8 bases. The CDR3 covers 15 residues. The germline V gene has CDR1 MNHEY and CDR2 SVGEGT. After removal of 8 bases from V and 3 bases from J, the junction contained 9 bases not matched to a gene. The CDR3 DNA follows: TGTGCCAGCGCTTTAGCGGGGTTTTTCTACAATGAGCAGTTCTTC. Translated, it gives CASALAGFFYNEQFF.

The chain couples TRBV24-1 to TRBJ2-7; D may correspond to TRBD1 or TRBD2 (5 bases each). The CDR3 loop spans 14 amino acids. The V gene's germline CDR1 is KGHDR and CDR2 SFDVKD. V was pared by 3 bases and J by 2 bases, with 10 bases between. The CDR3 coding sequence is TGTGCCACCAGTGATCAGGGAGACCCCTACGAGCAGTACTTC. Translation gives CATSDQGDPYEQYF.

V usage is TRBV7-6 and J usage is TRBJ2-3; 9 nucleotides line up with TRBD1. With 6 bases clipped from V and 5 bases from J, the junction kept 6 bases outside the gene matches. The CDR3 totals 14 residues. Germline lookup yields CDR1 SGHVS and CDR2 FNYEAQ. CDR3 bases: TGTGCCAGCAGAGCCGGGACAGGGATAGATACGCAGTATTTT. Protein: CASRAGTGIDTQYF.

This clonotype was counted a few times. The V and J genes are TRBV29-1 and TRBJ2-7, with 11 positions matching TRBD1. Germline-derived CDR1 and CDR2 are SQVTM and ANQGSEA. The ends lost 6 bases at V and 6 bases at J; junction bases unmatched: 7. The CDR3 is made up of 13 amino acids. CDR3: CSVELGTGGEQYF. CDR3 DNA sequence: TGCAGCGTGGAGCTCGGGACAGGGGGCGAGCAGTACTTC.

The chain is built from TRBV7-9 and TRBJ2-6; D is unresolved. CDR1 is SEHNR and CDR2 is FQNEAQ in the germline V gene (reference sequence). The CDR3 spans 14 residues. V lost 5 bases and J 5 bases, leaving 10 bases between the germline ends. The CDR3 spells CASSPEARANVLTF. CDR3 sequence (DNA): TGTGCCAGCAGCCCCGAAGCCCGGGCCAACGTCCTGACTTTC.

This clonotype was seen only a few times. The chain combines TRBV20-1 with TRBJ2-1; maybe TRBD2 (6 bases). The CDR3 length is 12 residues. V lost 5 bases and J lost 4, with 9 bases in between. Looked up from germline, CDR1 is DFQATT and CDR2 is SNEGSKA (reference sequence). The CDR3 loop is CSALRGYNEQFF. The CDR3, as DNA: TGCAGTGCTTTGCGGGGATACAATGAGCAGTTCTTC.

The chain has TRBV12-3 or TRBV12-4 and TRBJ1-1; D call uncertain. Trimming pared 3 bases from V and 0 bases from J, leaving 17 bases between. This CDR3 is 17 amino acids long. CDR3 region: CASSLRLRSHMNTEAFF. As DNA, the CDR3 is TGTGCCAGCAGTTTGCGATTGAGGAGTCACATGAACACTGAAGCTTTCTTT.

This clonotype was found many times. This chain connects TRBV29-1 to TRBJ2-5; D is undetermined. Germline CDR1 reads SQVTM; CDR2 reads ANQGSEA. This CDR3 contains 15 residues. Trimming removed 6 bases from V and 1 base from J, with 18 bases in between. CDR3 protein: CSVTLFLGSQETQYF. The CDR3 DNA follows: TGCAGCGTCACCCTGTTCTTAGGTAGCCAAGAGACCCAGTACTTC.